The 18 T cell receptor beta chains reported below all come from one sample, sequenced in a study of regulatory T cells in long-lasting Graves disease. Relying on iRepertoire HTBI primers and Arm-PCR of CDR3 regions, the team built TCR beta libraries. A single record per CDR3 protein comes from TCRdb applying MiXCR to the multiplex PCR reads. The sample records some 340,000 distinct CDR3 sequences, 20% to 25% being singletons. Time point here: persistent/refractory GD, antithyroid drugs over 5 years with positive TRAb. Extracted RNA from PBMCs served as the source of the TCR library. The sequencing used peripheral blood mononuclear cells (PBMCs), collected when the disease was refractory, from a patient treated with antithyroid drugs. These receptors all come from a woman aged 35 to 49 with Graves disease.

This clonotype was counted many times. This chain links TRBV28 with TRBJ2-5, with 14 bases fitting TRBD2. There are 18 residues in the CDR3. CDR1 is MDHEN, CDR2 SYDVKM, per germline. Trimming removed 2 bases from V and 5 bases from J; junction bases left unmatched: 10. CDR3 sequence reads: CASSLRRGTSGSKETQYF. The CDR3 bases are TGTGCCAGCAGTTTAAGGCGGGGGACTAGCGGGAGTAAGGAGACCCAGTACTTC.

The rearrangement joins TRBV20-1 to TRBJ2-5, with 7 bases that match TRBD2. Germline assignment: CDR1 DFQATT and CDR2 SNEGSKA (reference sequence). The trim removed 3 bases at V and 5 bases at J, leaving 6 bases unmatched. The CDR3 runs to 13 residues. CDR3 nucleotides: TGCAGTGCTAGCGGGAGGCCGGGGGAGACCCAGTACTTC. Translating gives CSASGRPGETQYF.

A note on this clonotype: It is likely a read error, because the conserved phenylalanine at the end of the CDR3 is missing. The CDR3 sequence: CASSLGTRAPDTQYL. CDR3 nucleotide sequence: TGTGCCAGCAGTTTAGGGACTAGAGCTCCAGATACGCAGTATCTT. The chain links TRBV28 to TRBJ2-3; 8 bases are shared with TRBD2. This CDR3 has 15 amino acids. Trimming removed 2 bases from V and 4 bases from J; junction bases left unmatched: 5. Germline V gene lookup returns CDR1 MDHEN and CDR2 SYDVKM.

The chain employs TRBV28 and TRBJ2-3; TRBD2 matches 9 bases. From germline, CDR1 is MDHEN and CDR2 SYDVKM. The V segment lost 6 bases and the J segment 14 bases; nucleotides outside the gene matches: 21. This CDR3 spans 16 amino acids. The CDR3 DNA is TGTGCCAGCAGCCATCTTAGCGGGAGAAGGGGGGTCGTAGTGTATTTT. It yields the protein CASSHLSGRRGVVVYF.

The chain joins TRBV7-3 to TRBJ2-7, with TRBD2 matching over 13 bases. This CDR3 is 16 amino acids long. Germline V lookup: CDR1 SGHTA, CDR2 FQGTGA. V was pared by 2 bases and J by 7 bases, with 8 bases of the junction left unmatched. The CDR3 loop is CASSLSGTSGVLEQYF. The CDR3 DNA follows: TGTGCCAGCAGCTTATCAGGGACTAGCGGGGTTTTGGAGCAGTACTTC.

This clonotype was detected many times. This chain links TRBV28 with TRBJ1-4; TRBD1 is a possible D gene (5 bases). CDR1 and CDR2 (germline): MDHEN, SYDVKM. Trimming took 5 bases from V and 0 from J, leaving 13 bases between them. The CDR3 runs to 16 residues. DNA of the CDR3: TGTGCCAGCAGTCCCGGGACGGGGGCAACTAATGAAAAACTGTTTTTT. Protein product: CASSPGTGATNEKLFF.

This rearrangement joins TRBV5-1 to TRBJ1-2; D gene uncertain. V shed 0 bases and J shed 8 bases, with 8 bases lying between them. The CDR3 sequence is 12 residues long. Per germline, CDR1 SGHRS and CDR2 YFSETQ. The CDR3 spells CASSLAGEGYTF. For the CDR3, the DNA is TGCGCCAGCAGCTTGGCCGGGGAGGGCTACACCTTC.

This clonotype was counted ten times or more. V and J are TRBV28 and TRBJ1-2, with D perhaps matching TRBD1 (5 bases). The CDR3 covers 15 residues. Deletions cut 7 bases from V and 4 bases from J, with 19 bases between. Germline V gene data show CDR1 as MDHEN and CDR2 as SYDVKM. The chain's CDR3 is CASIKREGASYGYTF. CDR3 DNA: TGTGCCAGCATCAAACGAGAAGGGGCGAGCTATGGCTACACCTTC.

This clonotype has ten or more counts. The V and J genes are TRBV28 and TRBJ2-5, with a weak D call TRBD1 (5 bases). Trimming took off 8 bases at V and 1 base at J, with 11 bases between the two ends. The CDR3 has 13 amino acids. Germline V gene lookup returns CDR1 MDHEN and CDR2 SYDVKM. The DNA of the CDR3 is TGTGCCAGCGTTGGGGCAGTCCAAGAGACCCAGTACTTC. Translation: CASVGAVQETQYF.

The chain is built from TRBV11-2 and TRBJ2-7; D not certain. The CDR3 contains 14 residues. Germline values: CDR1 SGHAT, CDR2 FQNNGV. V lost 3 bases, J lost 2 bases, and 11 bases lay in between. The CDR3 sequence is CASSFLGNAYEQYF. CDR3 sequence (DNA): TGTGCCAGCAGCTTTTTAGGGAATGCCTACGAGCAGTACTTC.

In this sample, this clonotype turned up a few times. This chain uses TRBV12-3 or TRBV12-4 with TRBJ2-2; D is possibly TRBD2 (5 bases). Between the trimmed V and J ends, which lost 5 bases and 2 bases, there was a span of 15 bases. The CDR3 has 16 amino acids. The CDR3 protein is CASSPRSSINTGELFF. For the CDR3, the DNA is TGTGCCAGCAGTCCCCGGTCTAGCATAAACACCGGGGAGCTGTTTTTT.

This chain uses TRBV29-1 with TRBJ1-3; 7 nucleotides match TRBD1. This CDR3 comprises 13 residues. J lost 3 bases, V lost 6 bases, and 5 bases had no gene match. Germline V gene sequence: CDR1 SQVTM, CDR2 ANQGSEA. This CDR3 reads CSVQGVGGNTIYF. CDR3 DNA: TGCAGCGTCCAGGGGGTGGGTGGAAACACCATATATTTT.

There are a few counts of this clonotype. The chain recombines TRBV12-5 with TRBJ1-1; 11 bases fit TRBD1. From germline, CDR1 is LGHNT and CDR2 FRNRAP. Trimming at V came to 0 bases and at J to 0 bases, leaving 9 bases not matched to a gene. The CDR3 has 19 residues. For the CDR3, the DNA is TGTGCTAGTGGTTTGGTAAGAGCCGGGACAGGGGGTATGAACACTGAAGCTTTCTTT. Its translation is CASGLVRAGTGGMNTEAFF.

The chain is built from TRBV25-1 and TRBJ2-5; TRBD1 is a possible D gene (6 bases). V was cut by 7 bases and J by 4 bases, with 13 bases left in between. This CDR3 has 13 residues. Germline V gene data show CDR1 as MGHDK and CDR2 as SYGVNS. CDR3 DNA sequence: TGTGCCAGCATTTCCAGGGGCGGAGAGACCCAGTACTTC. This translates into CASISRGGETQYF.

This clonotype was seen at least ten times. V and J are TRBV28 and TRBJ1-5, with D possibly being TRBD1 (5 bases). This CDR3 contains 16 residues. Germline CDR1 and CDR2: MDHEN and SYDVKM. Between the trimmed V and J ends, which lost 5 bases and 0 bases, there was a span of 14 bases. The CDR3 region is CASSPSRGTSNQPQHF. In DNA, the CDR3 is TGTGCCAGCAGTCCATCCCGGGGGACTAGCAATCAGCCCCAGCATTTT.

For this clonotype: A clone one base away is much larger, so this may be a read error. This sequence joins TRBV20-1 and TRBJ2-7, with D perhaps matching TRBD1 or TRBD2 (5 bases each). CDR1 and CDR2 from the germline V gene are DFQATT and SNEGSKA (reference sequence). This CDR3 is built from 15 residues. The CDR3 spells CSTRDRGERAYEQYF. The CDR3 bases are TGCAGTACTAGAGATCGAGGGGAGAGGGCCTACGAGCAGTACTTC.

In its sample, this clonotype was seen many times. This chain uses TRBV15 with TRBJ2-5; possibly TRBD2 for D (5 bases). The CDR3 extends over 13 amino acids. Trimming removed 5 bases at V and 0 bases at J, with 7 bases between. CDR1 and CDR2 (germline): LNHNV, YYDKDF (reference sequence). The CDR3 is CATSRGYQETQYF. CDR3 DNA: TGTGCCACCAGCCGAGGGTACCAAGAGACCCAGTACTTC. The full variable domain, rest sourced from reference TRBV15 and TRBJ2-5, is DAMVIQNPRYQVTQFGKPVTLSCSQTLNHNVMYWYQQKSSQAPKLLFHYYDKDFNNEADTPDNFQSRRPNTSFCFLDIRSPGLGDTAMYLCATSRGYQETQYFGPGTRLLVL.

J is TRBJ2-4 and V is TRBV2; either TRBD1 or TRBD2 may fit D (6 bases each). This CDR3 is 16 amino acids long. V dropped 6 bases and J dropped 0 bases, with 15 bases sitting between them. CDR1 and CDR2 from the germline V gene are SNHLY and FYNNEI. Written as DNA, the CDR3 is TGTGCCAGCAGGCCTCGTAGGGGGGTAGCCAAAAACATTCAGTACTTC. Encoded protein: CASRPRRGVAKNIQYF.